The 21 T cell receptor beta chains below come from one sample, sequenced in a study of T cell responses to AZD1222 COVID-19 vaccine. Data came from immunoSEQ multiplex PCR; TCRdb stores just in-frame clones and leaves some out. This sample has more than 120,000 clones, with approximately 91% found just once. Sequences were derived from peripheral blood, sampled 28 days after the second dose of the MenACWY control vaccine. These receptors were obtained from an adult who received the MenACWY meningococcal vaccine as a control.

The rearrangement joins TRBV3-1 (or the pseudogene TRBV3-2) to TRBJ1-2, with 10 nucleotides matching TRBD1. In germline, CDR1 is LGHDT, CDR2 YNNKEL (reference sequence). V trimming: 3 bases; J trimming: 7 bases; junction bases outside the gene matches: 5. The CDR3 consists of 14 residues. The CDR3 nucleotides read TGTGCCAGCAGCCAGACCGACAGGGGGCTTGGCTACACCTTC. Residues: CASSQTDRGLGYTF.

The genes are TRBV19 and TRBJ1-5; the D gene is possibly TRBD1 (6 bases). The CDR3 consists of 15 residues. V was clipped by 7 bases and J by 3 bases, with 16 bases between them. CDR1 LNHDA and CDR2 SQIVND come from the germline V gene (reference sequence). CDR3 residues: CASKIRGAPNQPQHF. For the CDR3, the DNA is TGTGCCAGTAAGATCCGGGGGGCCCCCAATCAGCCCCAGCATTTT.

This rearrangement joins TRBV15 to TRBJ2-5, with no clear D. Germline values: CDR1 LNHNV, CDR2 YYDKDF (reference sequence). Trimming took 1 base from V and 2 from J, leaving 11 bases between them. The CDR3 runs to 15 residues. CDR3: CATSRGQIYQETQYF. DNA for the CDR3: TGTGCCACCAGCAGAGGCCAGATCTATCAAGAGACCCAGTACTTC.

This clone was detected a few times. The chain recombines TRBV6-5 with TRBJ1-6; 8 bases agree with TRBD1. The germline V gene has CDR1 MNHEY and CDR2 SVGAGI. Germline trimming cut 6 bases from V and 5 bases from J; bases unmatched to any gene: 6. This CDR3 comprises 15 residues. The CDR3 DNA sequence: TGTGCCAGCAGCCCCCGGGACAGGCATAATTCACCCCTCCACTTT. Its protein product is CASSPRDRHNSPLHF.

The V and J genes are TRBV29-1 and TRBJ2-1, with 9 bases identical to TRBD2. The CDR3 sequence is 14 residues long. Germline values: CDR1 SQVTM, CDR2 ANQGSEA. The ends lost 4 bases at V and 4 bases at J; junction bases unmatched: 5. The CDR3 sequence is CSVAPSGTYNEQFF. The CDR3 region has the DNA TGCAGCGTTGCCCCTAGCGGGACGTACAATGAGCAGTTCTTC.

The chain has TRBV4-3 and TRBJ2-7; 9 bases are shared with TRBD1. The germline gives CDR1 LGHNA, CDR2 YSLEER. The CDR3 extends over 17 amino acids. V lost 1 base and J lost 3; bases outside the gene matches: 10. CDR3 protein: CASSQGIPGQGFYEQYF. The CDR3 nucleotides are TGCGCCAGCAGCCAAGGTATCCCGGGACAGGGATTCTACGAGCAGTACTTC.

V gene TRBV5-5 combines with J gene TRBJ2-2, with TRBD2 identical over 10 bases. The germline gives CDR1 SGHKS, CDR2 YYEKEE (reference sequence). CDR3 length: 18 amino acids. The J segment lost 3 bases and the V segment lost 0 bases, leaving 8 bases of the junction unmatched. The CDR3 DNA reads as TGTGCCAGCAGCTTGGGGACTAGCGGCCGAAGGGACACCGGGGAGCTGTTTTTT. It specifies CASSLGTSGRRDTGELFF.

The rearrangement joins TRBV6-5 to TRBJ1-4; D unresolved. The germline V gene encodes CDR1 MNHEY and CDR2 SVGAGI. Trimming took 2 bases from V and 4 from J, leaving 11 bases between them. CDR3 length: 15 amino acids. CDR3 nucleotide sequence: TGTGCCAGCAGTTACCGAGGACTGATTAATGAAAAACTGTTTTTT. Encoded protein: CASSYRGLINEKLFF.

This chain joins TRBV28 and TRBJ2-7, with 10 bases aligning to TRBD1. V was clipped by 1 base and J by 3 bases; unmatched bases: 9. The CDR3 is 17 amino acids. Per the germline V gene, CDR1 is MDHEN and CDR2 is SYDVKM. This CDR3 is CASSLFTGTGDIYEQYF. CDR3 sequence (DNA): TGTGCCAGCAGTTTATTCACCGGGACAGGGGATATCTACGAGCAGTACTTC. Using reference TRBV28 and TRBJ2-7 for the parts outside the CDR3, the full variable domain is DVKVTQSSRYLVKRTGEKVFLECVQDMDHENMFWYRQDPGLGLRLIYFSYDVKMKEKGDIPEGYSVSREKKERFSLILESASTNQTSMYLCASSLFTGTGDIYEQYFGPGTRLTVT.

This clone has only a few counts. The chain recombines TRBV5-6 with TRBJ2-5; D is unclear. Germline V gene sequence: CDR1 SGHDT, CDR2 YYEEEE. Between the trimmed V and J ends, which lost 5 bases and 4 bases, there was a span of 6 bases. The CDR3 is made up of 11 amino acids. CDR3 nucleotides: TGTGCCAGCAGTCGCGGAGAGACCCAGTACTTC. Its protein is CASSRGETQYF.

This chain uses TRBV5-1 with TRBJ1-6; D possibly corresponds to TRBD1 (6 bases). This CDR3 has 15 amino acids. Looked up from germline, CDR1 is SGHRS and CDR2 is YFSETQ. The V gene lost 4 bases and the J gene lost 4 bases, with 12 bases spanning the gap. The CDR3 sequence is CASSVDSPYNSPLHF. The CDR3 coding sequence is TGCGCCAGCAGCGTGGACAGCCCTTATAATTCACCCCTCCACTTT.

The V call is TRBV7-9, the J call TRBJ2-2, with a weak D call TRBD2 (6 bases). CDR1 is SEHNR, CDR2 FQNEAQ, per germline (reference sequence). The CDR3 is 17 residues long. V was trimmed by 5 bases and J by 0 bases, leaving 16 bases between them. CDR3 sequence (DNA): TGTGCCAGCAGCGCCCCACCCGGGAGCACGAACACCGGGGAGCTGTTTTTT. Amino acid sequence: CASSAPPGSTNTGELFF.

The rearrangement uses TRBV5-4 and TRBJ1-2; TRBD1 aligns across 12 bases. Germline lookup yields CDR1 SGHNT and CDR2 YYREEE (reference sequence). There are 17 residues in the CDR3. V shed 0 bases and J 4 bases; nucleotides not matched to a gene: 7. The CDR3 sequence: CASSLGGTGGAGYGYTF. CDR3 coding DNA: TGTGCCAGCAGCTTGGGGGGGACAGGGGGCGCTGGCTATGGCTACACCTTC.

V usage is TRBV28 and J usage is TRBJ1-1; D not resolved. The CDR3 covers 14 residues. Germline CDR1 and CDR2: MDHEN and SYDVKM. V dropped 2 bases and J dropped 4 bases, with 11 bases sitting between them. This CDR3 reads CASSLAALGTEAFF. Written as DNA, the CDR3 is TGTGCCAGCAGTTTAGCGGCCCTAGGCACTGAAGCTTTCTTT.

The V and J genes are TRBV2 and TRBJ2-3; D uncertain. V lost 7 bases to trimming and J lost 0 bases, with 8 bases between them. Germline V gene sequence: CDR1 SNHLY, CDR2 FYNNEI. The CDR3 loop spans 13 amino acids. The CDR3 DNA is TGTGCCAGCAAAACCCGGAGCACAGATACGCAGTATTTT. Translating it yields CASKTRSTDTQYF.

This sequence joins TRBV19 and TRBJ1-1; 7 nucleotides match TRBD1. V gave up 8 bases and J gave up 9 bases; unmatched junction bases: 9. Germline V gives CDR1 LNHDA, CDR2 SQIVND (reference sequence). CDR3 length equals 12 residues. The CDR3 DNA reads as TGTGCCAGTGGAAGTGACAGGGCTAAAGCTTTCTTT. This sequence encodes CASGSDRAKAFF.

This clone was recorded once. This sequence joins TRBV7-9 and TRBJ1-2, with 7 bases matching TRBD1. The V gene end was trimmed by 5 bases and the J gene end by 0 bases; junction bases not matched to a gene: 6. Germline assignment: CDR1 SEHNR and CDR2 FQNEAQ (reference sequence). This CDR3 spans 15 amino acids. The CDR3 DNA reads TGTGCCAGCAGCACCGGGACAGAAGCTAACTATGGCTACACCTTC. This translates into CASSTGTEANYGYTF.

This clone has just one count. The genes are TRBV2 and TRBJ1-5, with TRBD1 matching 11 bases. The length of the CDR3 is 14 residues. The ends lost 4 bases at V and 6 bases at J; junction bases unmatched: 2. Germline lookup yields CDR1 SNHLY and CDR2 FYNNEI. For the CDR3, the DNA is TGTGCCAGCAGTGGGGGGACAGGGGGTCAGCCCCAGCATTTT. It encodes CASSGGTGGQPQHF.

The chain is built from TRBV11-2 and TRBJ1-3; D not certain. The V gene's germline CDR1 is SGHAT and CDR2 FQNNGV. The CDR3 has 13 amino acids. Trimming pared 5 bases from V and 2 bases from J, leaving 7 bases between. In DNA, the CDR3 is TGTGCCAGCAGCCCCTCCCCTGGAAACACCATATATTTT. Translation: CASSPSPGNTIYF. The variable domain in full, with the rest retrieved from reference TRBV11-2 and TRBJ1-3, is EAGVAQSPRYKIIEKRQSVAFWCNPISGHATLYWYQQILGQGPKLLIQFQNNGVVDDSQLPKDRFSAERLKGVDSTLKIQPAKLEDSAVYLCASSPSPGNTIYFGEGSWLTVV.

V usage is TRBV28 and J usage is TRBJ1-2; tentatively, D is TRBD1 (6 bases). V shed 8 bases and J shed 3 bases, with 19 bases lying between them. The germline V gene encodes CDR1 MDHEN and CDR2 SYDVKM. The CDR3 covers 15 residues. CDR3 DNA sequence: TGTGCCAGCCAAGCTGTGGGGGGCGCAGACTATGGCTACACCTTC. This translates into CASQAVGGADYGYTF.

The gene calls are TRBV6-5 and TRBJ1-5, with a tentative D call TRBD1 (5 bases). In germline, CDR1 is MNHEY, CDR2 SVGAGI. Trimming stripped 6 bases from V and 7 bases from J, with 16 bases between. This CDR3 spans 14 amino acids. The chain's CDR3 is CASSDWGVGQPQHF. The CDR3, as DNA: TGTGCCAGCAGCGACTGGGGGGTAGGCCAGCCCCAGCATTTT.